The next 7 T cell receptor beta chains were all read from a single sample in a study of blood T cell repertoires in COVID-19. The table came from immunoSEQ multiplex PCR; TCRdb's copy has only in-frame clones and leaves some out. The sample has 200,000 to 300,000 clones; approximately 86% are singletons. Sequenced sample: peripheral blood. Receptors were obtained from a man aged 40-50 years who had recovered from COVID-19.

As concerns this clone: The junction shows a germline mismatch at one end, possibly a read error. The genes are TRBV19 and TRBJ2-5, with D maybe TRBD1 (5 bases). From germline, CDR1 is LNHDA and CDR2 SQIVND (reference sequence). This CDR3 is 15 amino acids long. CDR3 in amino acids: CASSKVVRGSETQYF. As DNA, the CDR3 is TGTGCCAGCAGTAAGGTGGTTAGGGGTAGCGAGACCCAGTACTTC.

The chain combines TRBV28 with TRBJ2-3; 8 nucleotides line up with TRBD2. The CDR3 consists of 16 residues. Germline V gene lookup returns CDR1 MDHEN and CDR2 SYDVKM. V shed 5 bases and J 6 bases; nucleotides not matched to a gene: 13. CDR3 nucleotide sequence: TGTGCCAGCAGTGGCTCGGGACTAGGAGCACATGATACGCAGTATTTT. This encodes CASSGSGLGAHDTQYF.

The rearrangement links TRBV6-2 or TRBV6-3 to TRBJ1-5; possibly TRBD1 for D (6 bases). Germline CDR1 and CDR2: MNHEY and SVGEGT. V dropped 4 bases and J dropped 6 bases, with 16 bases sitting between them. The CDR3 consists of 15 residues. CDR3 loop: CASSSPLTGLQPQHF. As DNA, the CDR3 is TGTGCCAGCAGTTCCCCTTTGACAGGCCTTCAGCCCCAGCATTTT.

This chain uses TRBV11-2 with TRBJ2-2; the match to TRBD2 covers 8 bases. V was clipped by 8 bases and J by 2 bases; unmatched bases: 1. The germline V gene has CDR1 SGHAT and CDR2 FQNNGV. The CDR3 is 13 amino acids. The CDR3 nucleotides are TGTGCCAGCGGGACTAGAAACACCGGGGAGCTGTTTTTT. Protein product: CASGTRNTGELFF.

The V call is TRBV5-4, the J call TRBJ2-5; no clear D gene. In germline, CDR1 is SGHNT, CDR2 YYREEE (reference sequence). The CDR3 covers 13 residues. The V end lost 1 base, the J end lost 1 base, and 5 bases lay between the germline ends. CDR3 sequence: CASSLSGQETQYF. As DNA, the CDR3 is TGTGCCAGCAGCTTGTCCGGCCAAGAGACCCAGTACTTC.

The chain carries TRBV6-5 and TRBJ2-4, with 7 nucleotides matching TRBD1. The germline CDR1 and CDR2 sequences are MNHEY and SVGAGI. The ends lost 5 bases at V and 5 bases at J; junction bases unmatched: 3. The CDR3 is 13 amino acids. CDR3 loop: CASSLQGENIQYF. The DNA of the CDR3 is TGTGCCAGCAGTCTTCAGGGGGAAAACATTCAGTACTTC.

The chain combines TRBV18 with TRBJ1-1; a weak D match, TRBD1 (6 bases). The CDR3 contains 13 residues. Germline lookup yields CDR1 KGHSH and CDR2 LQKENI. V was trimmed by 2 bases and J by 6 bases, leaving 10 bases between them. This CDR3 reads CASSPSQGSEAFF. CDR3 in DNA: TGTGCCAGCTCACCATCACAGGGATCTGAAGCTTTCTTT. Supplemented by reference TRBV18 and TRBJ1-1, the full variable domain reads NAGVMQNPRHLVRRRGQEARLRCSPMKGHSHVYWYRQLPEEGLKFMVYLQKENIIDESGMPKERFSAEFPKEGPSILRIQQVVRGDSAAYFCASSPSQGSEAFFGQGTRLTVV.